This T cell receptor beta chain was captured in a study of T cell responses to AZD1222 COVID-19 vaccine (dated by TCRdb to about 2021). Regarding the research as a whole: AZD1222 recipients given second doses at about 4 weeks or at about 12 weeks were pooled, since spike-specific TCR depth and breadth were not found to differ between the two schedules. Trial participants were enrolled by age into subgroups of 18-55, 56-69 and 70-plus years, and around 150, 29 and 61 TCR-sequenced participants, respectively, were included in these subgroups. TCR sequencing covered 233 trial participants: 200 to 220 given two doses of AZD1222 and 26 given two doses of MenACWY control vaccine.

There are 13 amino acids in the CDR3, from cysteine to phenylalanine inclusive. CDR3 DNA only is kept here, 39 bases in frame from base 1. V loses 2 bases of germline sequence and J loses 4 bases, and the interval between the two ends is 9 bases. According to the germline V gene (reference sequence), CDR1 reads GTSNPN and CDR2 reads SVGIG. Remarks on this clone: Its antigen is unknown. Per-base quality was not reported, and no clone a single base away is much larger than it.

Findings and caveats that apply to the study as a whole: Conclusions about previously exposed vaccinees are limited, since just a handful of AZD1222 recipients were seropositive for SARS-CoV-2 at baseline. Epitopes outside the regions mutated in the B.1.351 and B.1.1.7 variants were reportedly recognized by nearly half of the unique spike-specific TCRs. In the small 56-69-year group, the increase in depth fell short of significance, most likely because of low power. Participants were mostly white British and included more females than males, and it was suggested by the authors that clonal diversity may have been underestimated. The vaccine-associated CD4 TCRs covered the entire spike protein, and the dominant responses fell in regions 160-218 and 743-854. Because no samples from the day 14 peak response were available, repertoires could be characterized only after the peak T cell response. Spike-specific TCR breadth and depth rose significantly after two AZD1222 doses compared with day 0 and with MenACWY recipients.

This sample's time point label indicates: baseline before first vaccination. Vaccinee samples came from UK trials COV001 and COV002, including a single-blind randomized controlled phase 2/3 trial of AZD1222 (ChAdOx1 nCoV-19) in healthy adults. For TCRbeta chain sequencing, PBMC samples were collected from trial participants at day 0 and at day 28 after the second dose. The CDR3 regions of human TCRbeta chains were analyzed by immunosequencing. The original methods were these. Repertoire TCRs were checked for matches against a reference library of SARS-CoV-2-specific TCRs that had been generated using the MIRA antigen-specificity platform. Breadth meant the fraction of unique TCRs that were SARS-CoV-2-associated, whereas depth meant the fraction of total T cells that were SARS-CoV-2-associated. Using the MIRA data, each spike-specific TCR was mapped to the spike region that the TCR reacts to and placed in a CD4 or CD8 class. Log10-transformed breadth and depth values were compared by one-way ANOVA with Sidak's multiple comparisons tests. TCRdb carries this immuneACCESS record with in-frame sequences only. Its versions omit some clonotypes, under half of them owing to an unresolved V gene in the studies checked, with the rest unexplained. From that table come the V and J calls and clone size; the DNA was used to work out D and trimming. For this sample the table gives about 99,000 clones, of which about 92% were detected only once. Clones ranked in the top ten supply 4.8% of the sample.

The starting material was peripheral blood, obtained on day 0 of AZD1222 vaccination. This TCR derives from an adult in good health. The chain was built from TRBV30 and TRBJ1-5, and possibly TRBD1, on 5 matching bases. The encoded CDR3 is CAWSIRDNQPQHF. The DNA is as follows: TGTGCCTGGAGTATCAGGGATAATCAGCCCCAGCATTTT.